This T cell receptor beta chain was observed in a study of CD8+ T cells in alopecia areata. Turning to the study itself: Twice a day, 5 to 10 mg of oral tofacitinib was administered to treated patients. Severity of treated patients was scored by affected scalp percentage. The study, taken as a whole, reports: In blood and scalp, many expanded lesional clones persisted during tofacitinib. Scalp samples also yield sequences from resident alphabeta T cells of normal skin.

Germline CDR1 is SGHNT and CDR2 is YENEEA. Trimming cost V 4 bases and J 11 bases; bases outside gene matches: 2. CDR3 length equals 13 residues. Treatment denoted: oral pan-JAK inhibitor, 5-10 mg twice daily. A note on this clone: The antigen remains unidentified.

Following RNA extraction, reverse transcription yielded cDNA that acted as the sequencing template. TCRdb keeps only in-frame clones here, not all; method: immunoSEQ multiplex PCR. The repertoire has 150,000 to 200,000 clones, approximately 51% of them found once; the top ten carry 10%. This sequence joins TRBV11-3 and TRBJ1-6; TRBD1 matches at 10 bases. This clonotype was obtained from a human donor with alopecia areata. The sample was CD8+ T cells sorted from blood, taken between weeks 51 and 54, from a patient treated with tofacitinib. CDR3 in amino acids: CASSWDRGAPLHF. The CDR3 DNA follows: TGTGCCAGCAGCTGGGACAGGGGAGCACCCCTCCACTTT.